Below, 5 T cell receptor beta chains from the same sample are listed, as sequenced in a study of T cells in Graves' hyperthyroidism and ophthalmopathy (dated by TCRdb to between 2018 and 2020). Preparation of the library involved multiplex PCR. Reads for this sample came from an Illumina HiSeq 2000. The TCR beta CDR3 regions were amplified from RNA transcripts. For the first round of RT-PCR on the TCR CDR3, the HTBI primer set was used together with the Qiagen OneStep RT-PCR kit. The raw public data were reprocessed by TCRdb itself: fastp quality trimming at Q25, MiXCR clonotype calling, in-frame beta chains only. Entries are consolidated by CDR3 protein sequence, retaining the most common genes and DNA. The sample includes some 350,000 distinct CDR3 sequences, with approximately 20% observed a single time. The ten largest make up 3% to 4.5% of the sample. Sequenced sample: blood. The receptors stem from a woman between 18 and 29 years old with Graves' hyperthyroidism.

The CDR3 loop is CASSSTPRVVNYGYTF. In DNA form, the CDR3 reads TGTGCCAGCAGTTCCACCCCCAGGGTCGTTAACTATGGCTACACCTTC. V and J are TRBV6-5 and TRBJ1-2; tentative D call: TRBD1 (5 bases). The germline V gene encodes CDR1 MNHEY and CDR2 SVGAGI. The CDR3 runs 16 residues. V lost 4 bases and J 1 base, leaving 16 bases between the germline ends.

This sequence joins TRBV6-1 and TRBJ2-7; 11 bases map to TRBD2. Trimming cost V 6 bases and J 8 bases; bases outside gene matches: 12. Germline CDR1 is MNHNS and CDR2 is SASEGT. The CDR3 has 15 residues. Written as DNA, the CDR3 is TGTGCCAGCAGGTTTCTTAGCGGGGGGGCAAGGCAGCAGTACTTC. Residues: CASRFLSGGARQQYF.

This clonotype was seen repeatedly, ten times or more. This chain links TRBV7-2 with TRBJ1-5; D is uncertain. The CDR3 spans 13 residues. V lost 5 bases and J lost 5, with 10 bases in between. Germline lookup yields CDR1 SGHTA and CDR2 FQGNSA. The CDR3 sequence: CASSPRLDQPQHF. The CDR3 bases are TGTGCCAGCAGCCCCCGGTTGGATCAGCCCCAGCATTTT.

This clonotype has ten or more counts. CDR3 loop: CASSPGKGFGNTIYF. DNA of the CDR3: TGTGCCAGCAGCCCAGGAAAGGGATTTGGAAACACCATATATTTT. The chain has TRBV28 and TRBJ1-3, with unresolved D. Germline assignment: CDR1 MDHEN and CDR2 SYDVKM. The CDR3 loop spans 15 amino acids. The V end lost 6 bases, the J end lost 3 bases, and 15 bases lay between the germline ends.

This clonotype came up many times. This chain's CDR3 is CASSYQSLNTEAFF. The CDR3 DNA follows: TGTGCCAGCAGCTACCAAAGTCTGAACACTGAAGCTTTCTTT. V usage is TRBV2 and J usage is TRBJ1-1; no clear D. Germline lookup yields CDR1 SNHLY and CDR2 FYNNEI. V lost 6 bases and J lost 0, with 11 bases in between. The CDR3 runs to 14 residues.